The rows below give T cell receptor beta chains drawn from one sample of a study of Tregs in tolerant kidney transplant recipients. TCRdb's table, derived via immunoSEQ multiplex PCR, lists solely in-frame clones and lacks some. This table holds approximately 260,000 clones, about 80% found once. The sample taken for sequencing was CD4+ T cells from blood. The receptors were gathered from a human donor in good health. The CDR3 runs from the conserved cysteine through the conserved F or W. D genes are given only for firm matches. Rows may omit the clone size; those that give it use once, few, many or a size class.

TRBV7-7,TRBD1,NA,TRBJ2-5,CASSPRQGPEETQYF,TGTGCCAGCAGCCCACGACAGGGTCCGGAGGAGACCCAGTACTTC
TRBV4-1,TRBD1,NA,TRBJ1-1,CASSRGQGVLEAFF,TGCGCCAGCAGCCGCGGACAGGGGGTGCTTGAAGCTTTCTTT
TRBV6-5,TRBD1,NA,TRBJ2-3,CASSPRQGPTDTQYF,TGTGCCAGCAGTCCCAGACAGGGTCCCACAGATACGCAGTATTTT
TRBV15,TRBD2,NA,TRBJ2-7,CATTPRAGVYEQYF,TGTGCCACCACTCCGCGGGCGGGGGTCTACGAGCAGTACTTC
TRBV6-1,TRBD1,NA,TRBJ1-6,CASADRVNSPLHF,TGTGCCAGCGCCGACAGGGTGAATTCACCCCTCCACTTT
TRBV2,TRBD1,few,TRBJ1-2,CASSAGQGDMSGYTF,TGTGCCAGCAGTGCCGGACAGGGGGATATGAGTGGCTACACCTTC
TRBV7-8,TRBD1,NA,TRBJ1-3,CASSLQGANGNTIYF,TGTGCCAGCAGCTTACAGGGGGCAAATGGAAACACCATATATTTT
TRBV5-5,TRBD2,NA,TRBJ2-2,CASSLAGLAGAGELFF,TGTGCCAGCAGCTTGGCTGGGTTAGCGGGGGCCGGGGAGCTGTTTTTT
TRBV7-7,NA,NA,TRBJ2-1,CASSSGPGGEQFF,TGTGCTAGCAGCTCGGGACCCGGAGGTGAGCAGTTCTTC
TRBV7-2,TRBD2,NA,TRBJ2-7,CASSTGLAGGKGEF,TGTGCCAGCAGCACTGGACTAGCGGGAGGAAAAGGGGAATTC